This T cell receptor beta chain was documented in a study of blood T cells in healthy people across ages. Next came a second PCR, run for 7 to 11 cycles, which used a sample-barcoded 5' primer along with a J-beta primer mix. One entry per CDR3 protein, called by TCRdb with MiXCR from the 5' RACE reads. The sample includes around 990,000 distinct CDR3 sequences, less than 45% of them seen just once. V gave up 3 bases and J gave up 5 bases, with 22 bases separating them. The germline V gene has CDR1 MGHRA and CDR2 YSYEKL. There are 17 residues in the CDR3. This clonotype was found a few times. Source material: blood. V gene TRBV4-1 combines with J gene TRBJ1-2; tentative D call: TRBD1 (5 bases). This TCR was recovered from a man between 18 and 29 years old in good health. The CDR3 is CASSQEGSSIPSYGYTF. The CDR3 bases are TGCGCCAGCAGCCAGGAGGGGTCGTCAATTCCTTCTTATGGCTACACCTTC.